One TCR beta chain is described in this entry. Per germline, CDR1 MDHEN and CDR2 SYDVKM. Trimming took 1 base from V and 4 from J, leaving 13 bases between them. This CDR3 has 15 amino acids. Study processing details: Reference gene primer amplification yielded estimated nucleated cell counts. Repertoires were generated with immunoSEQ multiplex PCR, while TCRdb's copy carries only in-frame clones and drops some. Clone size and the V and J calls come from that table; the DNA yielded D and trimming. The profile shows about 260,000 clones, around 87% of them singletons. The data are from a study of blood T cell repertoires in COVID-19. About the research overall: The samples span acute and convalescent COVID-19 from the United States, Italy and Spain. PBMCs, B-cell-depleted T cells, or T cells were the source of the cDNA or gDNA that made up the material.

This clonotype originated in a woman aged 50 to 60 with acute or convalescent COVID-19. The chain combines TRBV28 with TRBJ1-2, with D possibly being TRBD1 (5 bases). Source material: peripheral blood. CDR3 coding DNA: TGTGCCAGCAGTTTATCAGGGTTGCGTAGCTATGGCTACACCTTC. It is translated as CASSLSGLRSYGYTF.